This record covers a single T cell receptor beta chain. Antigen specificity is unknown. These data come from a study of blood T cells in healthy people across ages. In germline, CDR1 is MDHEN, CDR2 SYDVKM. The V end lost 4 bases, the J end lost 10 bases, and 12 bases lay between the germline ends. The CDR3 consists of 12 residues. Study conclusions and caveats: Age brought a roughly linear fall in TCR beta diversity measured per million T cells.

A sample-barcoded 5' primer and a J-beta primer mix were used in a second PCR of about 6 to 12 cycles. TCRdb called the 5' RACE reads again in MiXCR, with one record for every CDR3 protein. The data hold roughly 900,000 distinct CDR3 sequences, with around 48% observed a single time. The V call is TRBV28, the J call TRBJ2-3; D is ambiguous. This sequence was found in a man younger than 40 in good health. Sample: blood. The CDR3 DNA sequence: TGTGCCAGCAGTTCTCTGGGTCGGTCGCAGTATTTT. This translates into CASSSLGRSQYF.